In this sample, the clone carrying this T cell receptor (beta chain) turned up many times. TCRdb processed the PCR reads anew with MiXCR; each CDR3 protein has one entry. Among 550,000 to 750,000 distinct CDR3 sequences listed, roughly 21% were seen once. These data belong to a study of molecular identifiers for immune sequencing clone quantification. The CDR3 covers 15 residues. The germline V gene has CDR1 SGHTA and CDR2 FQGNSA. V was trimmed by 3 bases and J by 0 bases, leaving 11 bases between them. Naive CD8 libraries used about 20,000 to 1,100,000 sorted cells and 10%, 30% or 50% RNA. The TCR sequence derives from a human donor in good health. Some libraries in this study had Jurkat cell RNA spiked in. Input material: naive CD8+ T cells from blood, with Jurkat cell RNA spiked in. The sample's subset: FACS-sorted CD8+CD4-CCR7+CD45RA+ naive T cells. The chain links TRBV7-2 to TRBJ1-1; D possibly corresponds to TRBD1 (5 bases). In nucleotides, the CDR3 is TGTGCCAGCAGCTTTTGGGGGACCGTGAACACTGAAGCTTTCTTT. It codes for CASSFWGTVNTEAFF.